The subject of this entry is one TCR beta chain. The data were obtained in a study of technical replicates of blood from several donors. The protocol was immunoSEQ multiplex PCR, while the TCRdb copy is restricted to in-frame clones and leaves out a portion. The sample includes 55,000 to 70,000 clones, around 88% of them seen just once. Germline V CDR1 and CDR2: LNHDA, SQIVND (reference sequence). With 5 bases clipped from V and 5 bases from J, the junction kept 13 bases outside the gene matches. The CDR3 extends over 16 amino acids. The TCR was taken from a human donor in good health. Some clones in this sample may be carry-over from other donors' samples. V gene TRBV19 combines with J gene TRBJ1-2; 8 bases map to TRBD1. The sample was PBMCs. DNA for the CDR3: TGTGCCAGTAGTCCCCGGACGGGACAGGTAAAATATGGCTACACCTTC. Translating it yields CASSPRTGQVKYGYTF.